The present TCR beta chain was sequenced within a study of blood T cells in healthy people across ages. General study findings and limits: In long-lived donors, naive CD4+ cell counts and diversity exceeded those of aged donors. Higher naive T cell percentage went strongly together with higher TCR beta diversity.

With respect to this clonotype: Its antigen remains unknown.

Through a sample-barcoded 5' primer and a J-beta primer mix, a second PCR was run for roughly 6 to 11 cycles. Via MiXCR, TCRdb re-called the 5' RACE reads, giving one row per CDR3 protein. This sample yields about 1.4 million distinct CDR3 sequences, of which almost 60% are seen a single time; 6.5% to 8.5% belongs to the top ten. Isolation per sample recovered at least 7 million PBMCs. Trimming removed 4 bases from V and 7 bases from J; junction bases left unmatched: 13. The CDR3 is made up of 16 amino acids. From germline, CDR1 is SGHRS and CDR2 YFSETQ. Sequenced material: blood. V and J are TRBV5-1 and TRBJ2-1, with TRBD2 matching over 8 bases. This TCR derives from a man between 18 and 29 years old in good health. CDR3 DNA sequence: TGCGCCAGCAGCATCTTACCAGCGGGAGATTCGAATGAGCAGTTCTTC. Its protein is CASSILPAGDSNEQFF. Drawing the rest from reference TRBV5-1 and TRBJ2-1, the complete variable domain is KAGVTQTPRYLIKTRGQQVTLSCSPISGHRSVSWYQQTPGQGLQFLFEYFSETQRNKGNFPGRFSGRQFSNSRSEMNVSTLELGDSALYLCASSILPAGDSNEQFFGPGTRLTVL.